The following is a TCR beta chain sequence with its context. Its antigen is currently unknown. This sample was included in a study of T-cell reconstitution after alpha-beta-depleted transplantation in children. General study findings and limits: Newly generated T cells supplied most T-cell counts and diversity one year post-transplant. Reportedly, roughly two months post-transplant, alpha-beta T cells arose from several hundred expanded graft clones.

Preparation of the TCRbeta library used unique molecular identifiers. TCRdb passed the PCR reads through MiXCR, listing each CDR3 protein once. Of some 840,000 distinct CDR3 sequences in the sample, roughly 15% were seen once. The CDR3 consists of 13 residues. Trimming removed 2 bases from V and 4 bases from J, with 9 bases in between. Germline lookup yields CDR1 SGHRS and CDR2 YFSETQ. Sequenced material: PBMCs, mostly from graft donor cells, taken 360 days after TCRalphabeta/CD19-depleted stem cell transplant. This rearrangement joins TRBV5-1 to TRBJ1-2, with D unresolved. The receptor comes from a male patient aged 10 to 17 who had a stem cell transplant for acute lymphoblastic leukemia, so the T cells may come from the graft donor. As DNA, the CDR3 is TGCGCCAGCAGCTTCGCAGGCTCCTATGGCTACACCTTC. Translated, it gives CASSFAGSYGYTF.